These 20 T cell receptor beta chains share one sample of origin, sequenced in a study of early stage breast cancer tumors. TCRdb's copy holds only in-frame clones and misses some; the assay was immunoSEQ multiplex PCR. The sample includes more than 7,500 clones, roughly two thirds of them seen just once. The specimen was normal breast tissue next to the tumor. Source of these receptors: a person aged 55-75 years with breast cancer.

The chain combines TRBV29-1 with TRBJ1-4; 11 bases fit TRBD1. This CDR3 region has 15 residues. V lost 7 bases to trimming and J lost 7 bases; unmatched junction nucleotides: 11. From germline, CDR1 is SQVTM and CDR2 ANQGSEA. The CDR3 bases are TGCAGCGCGGGGACAGGGGGTAGTGTAGGTGAAAAACTGTTTTTT. It translates to CSAGTGGSVGEKLFF.

This clone has a single count. V and J are TRBV29-1 and TRBJ2-3, with 8 bases lining up with TRBD1. V trimming: 3 bases; J trimming: 7 bases; junction bases outside the gene matches: 12. Per germline, CDR1 SQVTM and CDR2 ANQGSEA. This CDR3 comprises 15 residues. The CDR3, as DNA: TGCAGCGTTGAGGTTCAGGGGGCCGCCGAGAATACGCAGTATTTT. Translating gives CSVEVQGAAENTQYF.

This clone was observed a few times. The chain carries TRBV2 and TRBJ2-7, with 8 bases that match TRBD1. Trimming took 6 bases from V and 0 from J; bases not matched to a gene: 7. Germline CDR1 is SNHLY and CDR2 is FYNNEI. This CDR3 is 15 amino acids long. CDR3 in amino acids: CASSDMTGDSYEQYF. The CDR3 coding sequence is TGTGCCAGCAGCGATATGACAGGGGACTCCTACGAGCAGTACTTC.

The genes are TRBV9 and TRBJ1-2; D not certain. The CDR3 has 14 residues. V lost 0 bases to trimming and J lost 4 bases, with 10 bases between them. Germline values: CDR1 SGDLS, CDR2 YYNGEE. The CDR3 sequence is CASSVDPEGYGYTF. The CDR3 DNA sequence: TGTGCCAGCAGCGTAGACCCTGAGGGCTATGGCTACACCTTC.

The chain carries TRBV2 and TRBJ2-2, with 14 bases fitting TRBD2. Germline-derived CDR1 and CDR2 are SNHLY and FYNNEI. After removal of 7 bases from V and 4 bases from J, the junction contained 11 bases not matched to a gene. CDR3 length: 18 amino acids. CDR3 sequence reads: CASNSGTSGRRITGELFF. CDR3 sequence (DNA): TGTGCCAGCAACTCCGGGACTAGCGGGAGACGGATCACCGGGGAGCTGTTTTTT.

This clone was picked up a small number of times. The chain carries TRBV7-3 and TRBJ2-5; maybe TRBD1 (6 bases). The CDR3 covers 13 residues. V lost 4 bases and J 3 bases, leaving 9 bases between the germline ends. Germline V CDR1 and CDR2: SGHTA, FQGTGA. The CDR3 region is CASSSNREETQYF. As DNA, the CDR3 is TGTGCCAGCAGCTCCAACAGGGAAGAGACCCAGTACTTC.

This clone was observed a handful of times. The V gene is TRBV7-2, the J gene TRBJ1-5, with 10 bases matching TRBD1. The V and J ends lost 3 bases and 2 bases, in that order; junction bases with no gene match: 4. Germline-derived CDR1 and CDR2 are SGHTA and FQGNSA. This CDR3 has 16 amino acids. CDR3: CASSFTGTGGNQPQHF. CDR3 coding DNA: TGTGCCAGCAGCTTCACCGGGACAGGGGGCAATCAGCCCCAGCATTTT.

The genes are TRBV19 and TRBJ1-1, with D unclear. Germline V gene sequence: CDR1 LNHDA, CDR2 SQIVND (reference sequence). Trimming removed 3 bases at V and 1 base at J, with 9 bases between. The CDR3 contains 14 residues. The CDR3 sequence is CASSIREPNTEAFF. In DNA form, the CDR3 reads TGTGCCAGTAGTATCCGGGAGCCGAACACTGAAGCTTTCTTT.

The chain recombines TRBV15 with TRBJ2-7; D is perhaps TRBD1 (6 bases). Germline CDR1 LNHNV, CDR2 YYDKDF (reference sequence). CDR3 length: 13 residues. V dropped 8 bases and J dropped 3 bases, with 14 bases sitting between them. DNA for the CDR3: TGTGCCACCGAAAATGGGGGCGGCTACGAGCAGTACTTC. This sequence encodes CATENGGGYEQYF. Combining the CDR3 with reference TRBV15 and TRBJ2-7 gives the whole variable domain DAMVIQNPRYQVTQFGKPVTLSCSQTLNHNVMYWYQQKSSQAPKLLFHYYDKDFNNEADTPDNFQSRRPNTSFCFLDIRSPGLGDTAMYLCATENGGGYEQYFGPGTRLTVT.

The chain links TRBV7-8 to TRBJ2-2; TRBD2 matches 14 bases. The CDR3 extends over 17 amino acids. V gave up 4 bases and J gave up 6 bases; unmatched junction bases: 7. Germline values: CDR1 SGHVS, CDR2 FQNEAQ. In DNA, the CDR3 is TGTGCCAGCAGCTATCCCGGGACTAGCGGGAGTTCCGGGGAGCTGTTTTTT. It encodes CASSYPGTSGSSGELFF.

The sample holds a few counts of this clone. The chain has TRBV7-8 and TRBJ2-3; maybe TRBD1 (6 bases). The CDR3 extends over 16 amino acids. Trimming took 4 bases from V and 6 from J, leaving 20 bases between them. Germline CDR1 SGHVS, CDR2 FQNEAQ. CDR3 residues: CASSSQGTVKKDTQYF. CDR3 in DNA: TGTGCCAGCAGCTCGCAGGGGACGGTGAAGAAGGATACGCAGTATTTT.

The genes are TRBV13 and TRBJ1-2; 9 bases fit TRBD1. V was clipped by 2 bases and J by 4 bases; unmatched bases: 5. The germline V gene has CDR1 PRHDT and CDR2 FYEKMQ (reference sequence). The CDR3 length is 15 residues. The CDR3 reads CASSLSGQGLYGYTF. CDR3 DNA sequence: TGTGCCAGCAGCTTATCGGGACAGGGCCTCTATGGCTACACCTTC. Full variable domain (missing parts from reference TRBV13 and TRBJ1-2): AAGVIQSPRHLIKEKRETATLKCYPIPRHDTVYWYQQGPGQDPQFLISFYEKMQSDKGSIPDRFSAQQFSDYHSELNMSSLELGDSALYFCASSLSGQGLYGYTFGSGTRLTVV.

This clone is medium-sized by share. The gene calls are TRBV29-1 and TRBJ2-2; 7 positions match TRBD1. There are 13 residues in the CDR3. Germline V gene lookup returns CDR1 SQVTM and CDR2 ANQGSEA. V dropped 6 bases and J dropped 6; count of bases not matched to a gene: 7. This CDR3 reads CSVQTTGAGELFF. The CDR3, as DNA: TGCAGCGTCCAAACCACAGGGGCCGGGGAGCTGTTTTTT.

The chain recombines TRBV19 with TRBJ2-1; 9 nucleotides agree with TRBD2. CDR1 and CDR2 from the germline V gene are LNHDA and SQIVND (reference sequence). The CDR3 runs to 16 residues. After removal of 3 bases from V and 7 bases from J, the junction contained 10 bases not matched to a gene. The CDR3 loop reads CASSMGRAGGPNEQFF. The CDR3 nucleotides read TGTGCCAGTAGTATGGGGCGGGCGGGAGGGCCAAATGAGCAGTTCTTC.

CDR3 sequence: CASIRQVWAGELFF. CDR3 sequence (DNA): TGCGCCAGCATACGACAGGTTTGGGCCGGGGAGCTGTTTTTT. The chain combines TRBV4-1 with TRBJ2-2; D perhaps matches TRBD1 (6 bases). Trimming left V 7 bases short and J 6 bases short, with 15 bases between. The CDR3 consists of 14 residues. Germline V gives CDR1 MGHRA, CDR2 YSYEKL.

The chain employs TRBV5-4 and TRBJ2-5, with 8 bases matching TRBD1. The CDR3 contains 14 residues. The germline V gene has CDR1 SGHNT and CDR2 YYREEE (reference sequence). The V gene end was trimmed by 4 bases and the J gene end by 2 bases; junction bases not matched to a gene: 4. The CDR3: CASSPRTGQETQYF. The CDR3, as DNA: TGTGCCAGCAGCCCCAGGACAGGGCAAGAGACCCAGTACTTC.

This clone appeared a few times. The rearrangement uses TRBV12-5 and TRBJ1-5; 7 bases fit TRBD1. CDR1 is LGHNT, CDR2 FRNRAP, per germline. The CDR3 consists of 15 residues. V gave up 7 bases and J gave up 7 bases; unmatched junction bases: 13. CDR3 coding DNA: TGTGCTAGTGCTGCGCTGGGGCAGGGGGGACAGCCCCAGCATTTT. Translating it yields CASAALGQGGQPQHF.

In its sample, this clone was seen a few times. The CDR3 is CASRGRPGLARPYEQYF. The CDR3 DNA reads as TGTGCCAGTCGTGGGAGGCCGGGACTAGCGCGACCCTACGAGCAGTACTTC. The V and J genes are TRBV11-2 and TRBJ2-7; 10 bases are a match to TRBD2. Germline values: CDR1 SGHAT, CDR2 FQNNGV. The V segment lost 9 bases and the J segment 2 bases; nucleotides outside the gene matches: 16. This CDR3 is built from 17 residues.

The chain couples TRBV6-1 to TRBJ1-3, with 7 bases identical to TRBD1. Unmatched junction bases numbered 7, after V lost 3 bases and J lost 2 bases. Germline CDR1 and CDR2: MNHNS and SASEGT. The CDR3 runs to 16 residues. CDR3 nucleotides: TGTGCCAGCAGTGAGGACAGGACAGTCACTGGAAACACCATATATTTT. It translates to CASSEDRTVTGNTIYF.

DNA of the CDR3: TGCGCCAGCAGCTTGGATCCGGGAACAAACACTGAAGCTTTCTTT. Its protein is CASSLDPGTNTEAFF. The genes are TRBV5-1 and TRBJ1-1; D is unresolved. The V end lost 0 bases, the J end lost 2 bases, and 11 bases lay between the germline ends. The CDR3 runs 15 residues. CDR1 SGHRS and CDR2 YFSETQ come from the germline V gene.